The rows below give T cell receptor beta chains drawn from one sample of a study of blood T cell repertoires in COVID-19. Using immunoSEQ multiplex PCR, the repertoire was profiled, and TCRdb retains in-frame clones only, with some absent. The table records about 200,000 clones, 94% of them present only once. The sequenced sample consisted of peripheral blood. The receptors here all came from a man aged 25-45 years with COVID-19, enrolled during active disease. Each CDR3 is given with its conserved first and last residue. Expanded clones get a size class; other rows say once, few or many, or leave the size out.

15	TRBV5-1	TRBJ2-7	.	CASSFTGRDPYEQYF
11	TRBV12-3/TRBV12-4	TRBJ1-1	.	CATHDRYEAFF
17	TRBV14	TRBJ1-4	.	CASSRSSDRATRQKLFF
14	TRBV30	TRBJ1-1	.	CAWSVTGANTEAFF
13	TRBV9	TRBJ1-1	.	CASSVVLNTEAFF
16	TRBV3-1/TRBV3-2	TRBJ2-3	.	CASSHRSSGYTDTQYF
14	TRBV9	TRBJ1-1	once	CASSPRTANTEAFF
15	TRBV4-1	TRBJ1-5	.	CASSHPDRDHQPQHF
14	TRBV19	TRBJ1-6	.	CASTLSSYNSPLHF
16	TRBV4-1	TRBJ1-1	.	CASSQERRQVHTEAFF
16	TRBV18	TRBJ2-3	once	CASSPSAGGPADTQYF
13	TRBV7-9	TRBJ1-1	.	CASQKQGDTEAFF
15	TRBV2	TRBJ2-2	.	CASSGGQGGTGELFF
13	TRBV2	TRBJ1-1	.	CASSDSVGTEAFF
22	TRBV27	TRBJ2-1	.	CASSLRVRTPLMKPGTNNEQFF
16	TRBV14	TRBJ2-1	.	CASSQGWRGEDNEQFF
15	TRBV3-1/TRBV3-2	TRBJ1-6	few	CASSNQEDFDSPLHF
13	TRBV29-1	TRBJ1-1	.	CSVNRDRDTEAFF
16	TRBV13	TRBJ1-1	.	CASSPGTGTGNTEAFF
16	TRBV5-1	TRBJ2-1	.	CASSPLDREEYNEQFF
14	TRBV18	TRBJ1-5	.	CASSPDSSNQPQHF
13	TRBV18	TRBJ1-1	.	CASAPTANTEAFF
20	TRBV6-4	TRBJ1-4	.	CASSRVWTQAGPVPNEKLFF
12	TRBV12-3/TRBV12-4	TRBJ1-2	.	CASSLWAYGYTF
17	TRBV18	TRBJ2-3	.	CASSPSASGGATDTQYF
17	TRBV13	TRBJ2-3	.	CASSLKSVADHTDTQYF
11	TRBV13	TRBJ1-1	.	CASSHNTEAFF
14	TRBV11-2	TRBJ2-5	.	CASSFLPIQETQYF
16	TRBV7-3	TRBJ2-5	.	CASSPDRAVLQETQYF
16	TRBV2	TRBJ2-3	once	CASSPREAGLLLTQYF
14	TRBV6-5	TRBJ2-7	.	CASRGTSELYEQYF
13	TRBV10-2	TRBJ1-1	.	CASSENSNTEAFF
14	TRBV11-2	TRBJ2-1	.	CASSLDVADNEQFF
15	TRBV5-1	TRBJ2-5	.	CASSTGTSGVDTQYF
14	TRBV19	TRBJ1-5	once	CASTTGGKNQPQHF
16	TRBV21-1	TRBJ2-6	.	CASSKHRGAGANVLTF
14	TRBV5-6	TRBJ1-2	.	CASSSKQGNYGYTF
16	TRBV29-1	TRBJ1-5	.	CSPSRGDLYSNQPQHF
18	TRBV4-2	TRBJ2-7	.	CASSQVASGGGTPYEQYF
16	TRBV6-5	TRBJ2-2	.	CASSYDWQGKTGELFF
14	TRBV9	TRBJ1-1	.	CASSGDGRDTEAFF
19	TRBV7-2	TRBJ2-7	.	CASSLDSGQGAPGGYEQYF
14	TRBV10-2	TRBJ2-5	.	CASAITGSQETQYF
13	TRBV15	TRBJ1-2	.	CATSTRREGGYTF
13	TRBV5-5	TRBJ2-7	.	CASSLGGDAEQYF
14	TRBV20-1	TRBJ1-2	.	CSASNSLANYGYTF
14	TRBV27	TRBJ1-4	.	CASSFRASNEKLFF
13	TRBV27	TRBJ1-5	.	CASSLQVNQPQHF